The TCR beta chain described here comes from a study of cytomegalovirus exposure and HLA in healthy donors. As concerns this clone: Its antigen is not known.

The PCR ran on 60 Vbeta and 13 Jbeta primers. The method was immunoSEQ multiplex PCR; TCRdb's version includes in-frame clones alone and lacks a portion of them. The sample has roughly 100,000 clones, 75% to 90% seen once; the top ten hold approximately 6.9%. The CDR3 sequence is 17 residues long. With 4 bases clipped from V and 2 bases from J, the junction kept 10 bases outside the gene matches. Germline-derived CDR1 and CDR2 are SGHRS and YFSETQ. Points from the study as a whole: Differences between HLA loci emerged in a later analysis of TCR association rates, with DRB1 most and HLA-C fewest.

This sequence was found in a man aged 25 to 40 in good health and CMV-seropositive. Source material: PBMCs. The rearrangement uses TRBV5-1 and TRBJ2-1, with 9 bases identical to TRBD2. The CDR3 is CASSPLSSGGTYNEQFF. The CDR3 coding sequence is TGCGCCAGCAGCCCTCTAAGTAGCGGGGGAACCTACAATGAGCAGTTCTTC.